Listed here are 24 T cell receptor beta chains from one sample, sequenced in a study of immune cell composition in non-small cell lung cancer. Libraries were prepared by immunoSEQ multiplex PCR; TCRdb keeps only in-frame clonotypes and omits some of them. The sample records about 7,600 clones, under 80% being singletons. The sequenced sample consisted of lung tumor tissue. These receptors originate from a human donor with non-small cell lung cancer.

The genes are TRBV27 and TRBJ1-1; perhaps TRBD1 as D (6 bases). This CDR3 contains 14 residues. V was clipped by 5 bases and J by 4 bases, with 14 bases between them. CDR1 and CDR2 from the germline V gene are MNHEY and SMNVEV (reference sequence). The CDR3: CASSLQGGGTEAFF. The DNA of the CDR3 is TGTGCCAGCAGTCTACAGGGAGGGGGCACTGAAGCTTTCTTT.

This clone came up once. V usage is TRBV7-2 and J usage is TRBJ1-4, with D possibly being TRBD1 (5 bases). Germline lookup yields CDR1 SGHTA and CDR2 FQGNSA. The ends were cut back, 4 bases at V and 7 bases at J, with 16 bases in the middle. This CDR3 region has 15 residues. The CDR3: CASSSLGGRGEKLFF. The DNA of the CDR3 is TGTGCCAGCAGCTCTCTCGGGGGTAGGGGTGAAAAACTGTTTTTT.

This chain uses TRBV5-5 with TRBJ1-4; D remains ambiguous. Germline V gene lookup returns CDR1 SGHKS and CDR2 YYEKEE (reference sequence). This CDR3 spans 15 amino acids. The V gene lost 0 bases and the J gene lost 5 bases, with 11 bases spanning the gap. The CDR3 loop reads CASSLDHLSNEKLFF. The CDR3 nucleotides are TGTGCCAGCAGCTTGGATCATTTATCGAATGAAAAACTGTTTTTT.

This rearrangement joins TRBV5-1 to TRBJ2-1; D unclear. The germline V and J ends were trimmed by 4 bases and 4 bases, with 15 bases remaining between them. CDR3 length: 15 amino acids. CDR1 SGHRS and CDR2 YFSETQ come from the germline V gene. This chain's CDR3 is CASSLTTREYNEQFF. In nucleotides, the CDR3 is TGCGCCAGCAGCCTAACGACAAGGGAATACAATGAGCAGTTCTTC.

V usage is TRBV11-2 and J usage is TRBJ2-5, with D tentatively TRBD1 or TRBD2 (6 bases each). The CDR3 covers 13 residues. The germline V gene has CDR1 SGHAT and CDR2 FQNNGV. The V gene lost 3 bases and the J gene lost 5 bases, with 10 bases spanning the gap. DNA of the CDR3: TGTGCCAGCAGCTTTGGGGGGCCGGAGACCCAGTACTTC. Its translation: CASSFGGPETQYF. The whole variable domain, filled in from reference TRBV11-2 and TRBJ2-5, reads EAGVAQSPRYKIIEKRQSVAFWCNPISGHATLYWYQQILGQGPKLLIQFQNNGVVDDSQLPKDRFSAERLKGVDSTLKIQPAKLEDSAVYLCASSFGGPETQYFGPGTRLLVL.

This clone came up a few times. The chain carries TRBV5-5 and TRBJ1-2; 7 bases map to TRBD1. Germline lookup yields CDR1 SGHKS and CDR2 YYEKEE (reference sequence). The CDR3 runs 16 residues. The trim removed 3 bases at V and 5 bases at J, leaving 13 bases unmatched. The CDR3 sequence: CASSSLETGMRYGYTF. The DNA for the CDR3 is TGTGCCAGCAGCTCCCTTGAGACAGGGATGCGTTATGGCTACACCTTC.

The chain links TRBV5-6 to TRBJ1-4; 7 positions match TRBD1. The CDR3 is made up of 16 amino acids. V shed 2 bases, J shed 3 bases, and the junction held 7 bases outside the gene matches. Germline loops: CDR1 SGHDT, CDR2 YYEEEE. In DNA form, the CDR3 reads TGTGCCAGCAGCTTCAACAGGGGCAGGGCTAATGAAAAACTGTTTTTT. This translates into CASSFNRGRANEKLFF.

This sequence joins TRBV5-5 and TRBJ1-1; 7 positions agree with TRBD1. Germline CDR1 SGHKS, CDR2 YYEKEE (reference sequence). The CDR3 covers 13 residues. The ends lost 2 bases at V and 7 bases at J; junction bases unmatched: 5. In DNA, the CDR3 is TGTGCCAGCAGCTTAAACAGGGGCTTTGAAGCTTTCTTT. Translating gives CASSLNRGFEAFF.

This clone was observed once. The chain is built from TRBV5-4 and TRBJ2-1; no reliable D call. Germline assignment: CDR1 SGHNT and CDR2 YYREEE (reference sequence). V was shortened by 1 base and J by 3 bases, with 5 bases between the two germline ends. The CDR3 is 13 residues long. The chain's CDR3 is CASSLLGYNEQFF. The CDR3 region has the DNA TGTGCCAGCAGCTTGCTGGGCTACAATGAGCAGTTCTTC. Supplemented by reference TRBV5-4 and TRBJ2-1, the full variable domain reads ETGVTQSPTHLIKTRGQQVTLRCSSQSGHNTVSWYQQALGQGPQFIFQYYREEENGRGNFPPRFSGLQFPNYSSELNVNALELDDSALYLCASSLLGYNEQFFGPGTRLTVL.

Concerning this clone itself: A read error may account for a junction end that differs from germline. The chain joins TRBV7-2 to TRBJ2-3, with D possibly being TRBD1 or TRBD2 (6 bases each). This CDR3 comprises 14 residues. Germline CDR1 reads SGHTA; CDR2 reads FQGNSA. The CDR3 nucleotides are TGTGCCAGCAGGTTAGGGGGGCGAAGGGATACGCAGTATTTT. Translated, it gives CASRLGGRRDTQYF.

This clone was recorded only once. The rearrangement links TRBV5-6 to TRBJ2-1, with D uncertain. V was clipped by 4 bases and J by 7 bases, with 12 bases between them. The CDR3 length is 13 residues. Germline lookup yields CDR1 SGHDT and CDR2 YYEEEE. The CDR3 nucleotides read TGTGCCAGCAGCATGGTCGTGGAAAATGAGCAGTTCTTC. Encoded protein: CASSMVVENEQFF.

The chain recombines TRBV27 with TRBJ2-7; possibly TRBD1 for D (5 bases). CDR1 is MNHEY and CDR2 is SMNVEV in the germline V gene (reference sequence). The CDR3 sequence is 12 residues long. The V end was cut by 4 bases, the J end by 4 bases, with 8 bases between. The chain's CDR3 is CASSSRVYEQYF. As DNA, the CDR3 is TGTGCCAGCAGTTCCAGGGTTTACGAGCAGTACTTC.

DNA of the CDR3: TGTGCCAGTAGTATAGGCGGGGCTCCCACAGATACGCAGTATTTT. It codes for CASSIGGAPTDTQYF. The V gene is TRBV19, the J gene TRBJ2-3; the D gene is possibly TRBD2 (6 bases). This CDR3 region has 15 residues. Germline CDR1 is LNHDA and CDR2 is SQIVND (reference sequence). V was shortened by 1 base and J by 2 bases, with 10 bases between the two germline ends.

V usage is TRBV9 and J usage is TRBJ2-7, with D maybe TRBD2 (5 bases). From germline, CDR1 is SGDLS and CDR2 YYNGEE. This CDR3 spans 13 amino acids. V lost 2 bases and J lost 7, with 13 bases in between. The CDR3 region has the DNA TGTGCCAGCAGCGTTGGGCCCTCGGGGGAGCAGTACTTC. Translated: CASSVGPSGEQYF.

The chain couples TRBV7-6 to TRBJ2-2; TRBD2 matches 10 bases. This CDR3 is built from 17 residues. Germline loops: CDR1 SGHVS, CDR2 FNYEAQ. Unmatched junction bases numbered 2, after V lost 0 bases and J lost 1 base. The CDR3 region has the DNA TGTGCCAGCAGCTTAGCGGCTAGCGGGAGGAACACCGGGGAGCTGTTTTTT. Encoded protein: CASSLAASGRNTGELFF.

This clone was recorded once. The genes are TRBV6-5 and TRBJ1-4, with D uncertain. Germline values: CDR1 MNHEY, CDR2 SVGAGI. Trimming left V 0 bases short and J 7 bases short, with 12 bases between. CDR3 size: 15 residues. CDR3 region: CASSYSMGESEKLFF. The CDR3 DNA follows: TGTGCCAGCAGTTACTCGATGGGAGAGAGTGAAAAACTGTTTTTT.

The rearrangement joins TRBV7-2 to TRBJ1-2; 9 nucleotides align to TRBD1. Trimming cost V 3 bases and J 7 bases; bases outside gene matches: 9. CDR1 and CDR2 (germline): SGHTA, FQGNSA. The length of the CDR3 is 15 residues. CDR3 sequence reads: CASSFYLVGQGGYTF. The CDR3 bases are TGTGCCAGCAGCTTCTATTTGGTGGGACAGGGTGGCTACACCTTC.

By proportion, this clone is large. The CDR3 is CASKPGGIDNEQFF. The CDR3 DNA sequence: TGTGCCTCTAAGCCGGGGGGGATCGACAATGAGCAGTTCTTC. The chain employs TRBV7-3 and TRBJ2-1; TRBD2 matches at 8 bases. The CDR3 covers 14 residues. Losses at the gene ends were 11 bases for V and 5 bases for J; bases not matched to a gene: 11. From germline, CDR1 is SGHTA and CDR2 FQGTGA.

This clone appeared a few times. The chain is built from TRBV7-2 and TRBJ1-1, with 7 bases matching TRBD1. CDR1 and CDR2 (germline): SGHTA, FQGNSA. The V and J ends lost 1 base and 5 bases, in that order; junction bases with no gene match: 7. The CDR3 sequence is 15 residues long. This CDR3 is CASSLEGAPETEAFF. In nucleotides, the CDR3 is TGTGCCAGCAGCTTAGAGGGGGCGCCGGAAACTGAAGCTTTCTTT.

V usage is TRBV19 and J usage is TRBJ2-5, with 7 bases fitting TRBD1. Germline values: CDR1 LNHDA, CDR2 SQIVND (reference sequence). V lost 2 bases and J lost 2; bases outside the gene matches: 5. The CDR3 length is 15 residues. DNA of the CDR3: TGTGCCAGTAGTATAATCGGGACAGATCAAGAGACCCAGTACTTC. Its translation: CASSIIGTDQETQYF.

V and J are TRBV14 and TRBJ1-2; no clear D gene. The CDR3 is 13 residues long. Per germline, CDR1 SGHDN and CDR2 FVKESK. Trimming took off 1 base at V and 3 bases at J, with 6 bases between the two ends. Written as DNA, the CDR3 is TGTGCCAGCAGCCAAGTAGGTCACTATGGCTACACCTTC. This codes for CASSQVGHYGYTF. Filled out from reference TRBV14 and TRBJ1-2, the complete variable domain reads EAGVTQFPSHSVIEKGQTVTLRCDPISGHDNLYWYRRVMGKEIKFLLHFVKESKQDESGMPNNRFLAERTGGTYSTLKVQPAELEDSGVYFCASSQVGHYGYTFGSGTRLTVV.

The gene calls are TRBV9 and TRBJ2-1; tentative D call: TRBD2 (6 bases). This CDR3 comprises 14 residues. The V end was cut by 4 bases, the J end by 0 bases, with 8 bases between. CDR1 is SGDLS, CDR2 YYNGEE, per germline. The CDR3 region is CASSRGNSYNEQFF. The CDR3 bases are TGTGCCAGCAGCCGGGGGAACTCCTACAATGAGCAGTTCTTC.

This chain connects TRBV4-3 to TRBJ2-5; 9 nucleotides match TRBD2. Germline loops: CDR1 LGHNA, CDR2 YSLEER. The CDR3 extends over 15 amino acids. Trimming removed 1 base from V and 5 bases from J; junction bases left unmatched: 5. Written as DNA, the CDR3 is TGCGCCAGCAGCCAAGGGACTAGCGAGGATGAGACCCAGTACTTC. Amino acids: CASSQGTSEDETQYF.

V and J are TRBV6-5 and TRBJ2-3, with TRBD2 identical over 8 bases. Trimming at V came to 2 bases and at J to 2 bases, leaving 3 bases not matched to a gene. Per germline, CDR1 MNHEY and CDR2 SVGAGI. CDR3 length: 15 residues. This CDR3 is CASSYDGRATDTQYF. CDR3 bases: TGTGCCAGCAGTTACGACGGGAGGGCCACAGATACGCAGTATTTT.